The clone carrying this T cell receptor beta chain was observed a few times. The sample is drawn from a study of shared clonotypes between healthy human individuals. Using immunoSEQ multiplex PCR, the repertoire was profiled, and TCRdb retains in-frame clones only, with some absent. The sample includes 780,000 or so clones, roughly two thirds of them seen just once. Trimming pared 7 bases from V and 3 bases from J, leaving 15 bases between. This CDR3 is built from 14 residues. Looked up from germline, CDR1 is LNHDA and CDR2 is SQIVND (reference sequence). Specimen: memory CD4+ T cells sorted from blood. Subset noted: CD45RA-negative fraction. The chain couples TRBV19 to TRBJ1-2; no firm D call. The source is a woman in her thirties in good health. This CDR3 is CASTPPGTYYGYTF. CDR3 sequence (DNA): TGTGCCAGTACCCCCCCCGGCACCTACTATGGCTACACCTTC.